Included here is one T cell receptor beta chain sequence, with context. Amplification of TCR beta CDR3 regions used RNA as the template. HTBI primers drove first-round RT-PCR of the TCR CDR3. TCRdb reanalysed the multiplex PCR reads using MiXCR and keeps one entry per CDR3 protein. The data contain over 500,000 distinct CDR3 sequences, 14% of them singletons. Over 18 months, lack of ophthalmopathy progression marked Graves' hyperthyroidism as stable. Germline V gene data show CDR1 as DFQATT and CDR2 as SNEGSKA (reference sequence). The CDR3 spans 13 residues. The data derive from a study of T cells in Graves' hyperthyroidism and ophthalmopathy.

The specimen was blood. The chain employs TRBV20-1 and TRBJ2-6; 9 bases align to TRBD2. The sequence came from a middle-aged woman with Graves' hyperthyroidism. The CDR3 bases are TGCGGGCTAGCGGGAAACTGGGCCAACGTCCTGACTTTC. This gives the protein CGLAGNWANVLTF.